This TCR beta chain was obtained from a study of CD8+ T cells in alopecia areata. Study-wide findings and caveats: Higher clonality was seen in lesional scalp than in normal scalp, especially in alopecia totalis/universalis. There were also resident alphabeta T cells of normal skin sequenced in scalp samples.

Collected material from alopecia areata patients comprised lesional scalp punch biopsies and peripheral blood. Sequencing relied on a cDNA template that was reverse transcribed from extracted RNA. Generated by immunoSEQ multiplex PCR, the TCRdb table keeps only in-frame clones and is missing some. The table lists 100,000 to 150,000 clones, 40% to 55% of them singletons, with about 10% in the top ten. The CDR3 has 14 residues. Germline CDR1 is SSHAT and CDR2 is FNYEAQ (reference sequence). Trimming cost V 0 bases and J 5 bases, with 10 bases left between them. A note on this clone: The antigen is undetermined.

This chain uses TRBV7-7 with TRBJ2-5, with D possibly called TRBD1 or TRBD2 (5 bases each). This receptor was obtained from a human donor with alopecia areata. Source material: NKG2D-low CD8+ T cells sorted from blood. As DNA, the CDR3 is TGTGCCAGCAGCTTAGCGCCGGGGACGGAGACCCAGTACTTC. It encodes CASSLAPGTETQYF.